The 13 T cell receptor beta chains reported below all come from one sample, sequenced in a study of blood T cell repertoires in COVID-19. Using immunoSEQ multiplex PCR, the repertoire was profiled, and TCRdb retains in-frame clones only, with some absent. The table includes 200,000 to 300,000 clones, 85% detected once. The sample was peripheral blood. All receptors come from a woman aged 55 to 70 with active or convalescent COVID-19.

The V and J genes are TRBV27 and TRBJ1-2; 7 nucleotides line up with TRBD1. The germline CDR1 and CDR2 sequences are MNHEY and SMNVEV (reference sequence). CDR3 length: 15 residues. V lost 5 bases, J lost 8 bases, and 14 bases stayed unmatched. As DNA, the CDR3 is TGTGCCAGCAGTCGGTCGGGACAGTGGGTTGAGGGCTACACCTTC. Translated, it gives CASSRSGQWVEGYTF.

The chain has TRBV6-1 and TRBJ2-1, with a weak D call TRBD1 (5 bases). The CDR3 sequence is 14 residues long. Germline lookup yields CDR1 MNHNS and CDR2 SASEGT. Trimming took 3 bases from V and 9 from J, leaving 15 bases between them. The CDR3 nucleotides read TGTGCCAGCAGTGAGAGGAAGGGGTATGGTGAGCAGTTCTTC. It is translated as CASSERKGYGEQFF.

The V call is TRBV11-2, the J call TRBJ1-4; D gene unclear. V lost 5 bases to trimming and J lost 0 bases, with 10 bases between them. The CDR3 totals 15 residues. Germline CDR1 is SGHAT and CDR2 is FQNNGV. The CDR3 region is CASSVPEATNEKLFF. In DNA form, the CDR3 reads TGTGCCAGCAGCGTCCCCGAGGCAACTAATGAAAAACTGTTTTTT.

The gene calls are TRBV9 and TRBJ1-2; 8 positions agree with TRBD1. The ends lost 7 bases at V and 6 bases at J; junction bases unmatched: 5. In germline, CDR1 is SGDLS, CDR2 YYNGEE. This CDR3 region has 12 residues. The CDR3 here is CASSDRVHGYTF. The CDR3 region has the DNA TGTGCCAGCTCGGACAGGGTCCATGGCTACACCTTC.

As for this clone: Within the sample, other DNA sequences also encode this same CDR3. V and J are TRBV10-3 and TRBJ1-5; 11 bases agree with TRBD1. The J segment lost 5 bases and the V segment lost 6 bases, leaving 0 bases of the junction unmatched. The CDR3 extends over 13 amino acids. The germline V gene has CDR1 ENHRY and CDR2 SYGVKD. DNA of the CDR3: TGTGCCATCAGGGGACAGGGGGATCAGCCCCAGCATTTT. Its protein product is CAIRGQGDQPQHF.

This clone was observed a single time. The chain recombines TRBV30 with TRBJ2-7; 7 nucleotides match TRBD1. CDR1 and CDR2 (germline): GTSNPN, SVGIG (reference sequence). The J segment lost 0 bases and the V segment lost 6 bases, leaving 5 bases of the junction unmatched. This CDR3 is 13 amino acids long. CDR3 residues: CACRTGSSYEQYF. For the CDR3, the DNA is TGTGCCTGCCGGACAGGAAGCTCCTACGAGCAGTACTTC.

The V gene is TRBV6-5, the J gene TRBJ2-6, with 8 bases that match TRBD1. V was pared by 6 bases and J by 4 bases, with 2 bases of the junction left unmatched. Germline V gene sequence: CDR1 MNHEY, CDR2 SVGAGI. The length of the CDR3 is 14 residues. The CDR3 sequence: CASSRGQGANVLTF. CDR3 DNA: TGTGCCAGCAGCAGGGGGCAAGGGGCCAACGTCCTGACTTTC.

The chain recombines TRBV2 with TRBJ2-3, with 9 bases identical to TRBD2. Trimming took 8 bases from V and 0 from J; bases not matched to a gene: 6. CDR3 size: 15 residues. Germline CDR1 SNHLY, CDR2 FYNNEI. The DNA of the CDR3 is TGTGCCAGCGGTTCACTAGCGGGTAGCACAGATACGCAGTATTTT. It is translated as CASGSLAGSTDTQYF.

Regarding this clone: The same CDR3 can be traced to other DNA sequences in this sample. The V gene is TRBV12-3 or TRBV12-4, the J gene TRBJ2-5; D not certain. V was pared by 3 bases and J by 1 base, with 6 bases between. This CDR3 is 13 amino acids long. For the CDR3, the DNA is TGTGCCAGCAGTTTGGCAGTCCAAGAGACCCAGTACTTC. It translates to CASSLAVQETQYF.

The chain couples TRBV19 to TRBJ2-1; 13 bases match TRBD2. The germline V gene has CDR1 LNHDA and CDR2 SQIVND (reference sequence). There are 16 residues in the CDR3. The V gene end was trimmed by 5 bases and the J gene end by 8 bases; junction bases not matched to a gene: 9. This CDR3 reads CASSAGGLAGVDEQFF. DNA for the CDR3: TGTGCCAGTAGTGCCGGCGGACTAGCGGGAGTTGATGAGCAGTTCTTC.

A remark on this clone: The same CDR3 can be traced to other DNA sequences in this sample. This chain joins TRBV19 and TRBJ2-2, with a tentative D call TRBD2 (5 bases). Germline V lookup: CDR1 LNHDA, CDR2 SQIVND (reference sequence). This CDR3 is 14 amino acids long. The V gene lost 4 bases and the J gene lost 2 bases, with 8 bases spanning the gap. In DNA, the CDR3 is TGTGCCAGTAGTAGGACGGGAAACACCGGGGAGCTGTTTTTT. It is translated as CASSRTGNTGELFF.

This clone was picked up a small number of times. This chain connects TRBV15 to TRBJ1-2, with 9 bases fitting TRBD1. The V gene's germline CDR1 is LNHNV and CDR2 YYDKDF (reference sequence). V was pared by 4 bases and J by 5 bases, with 2 bases of the junction left unmatched. This CDR3 has 13 amino acids. CDR3 region: CATSTDRGYGYTF. Written as DNA, the CDR3 is TGTGCCACCAGCACGGACAGGGGATATGGCTACACCTTC.

Many counts were recorded for this clone. This chain links TRBV27 with TRBJ1-2, with TRBD1 matching over 7 bases. The germline V gene encodes CDR1 MNHEY and CDR2 SMNVEV (reference sequence). The CDR3 consists of 13 residues. The V segment lost 6 bases and the J segment 4 bases; nucleotides outside the gene matches: 5. The CDR3 sequence: CASSPGGFYGYTF. DNA of the CDR3: TGTGCCAGCAGCCCAGGGGGGTTCTATGGCTACACCTTC.